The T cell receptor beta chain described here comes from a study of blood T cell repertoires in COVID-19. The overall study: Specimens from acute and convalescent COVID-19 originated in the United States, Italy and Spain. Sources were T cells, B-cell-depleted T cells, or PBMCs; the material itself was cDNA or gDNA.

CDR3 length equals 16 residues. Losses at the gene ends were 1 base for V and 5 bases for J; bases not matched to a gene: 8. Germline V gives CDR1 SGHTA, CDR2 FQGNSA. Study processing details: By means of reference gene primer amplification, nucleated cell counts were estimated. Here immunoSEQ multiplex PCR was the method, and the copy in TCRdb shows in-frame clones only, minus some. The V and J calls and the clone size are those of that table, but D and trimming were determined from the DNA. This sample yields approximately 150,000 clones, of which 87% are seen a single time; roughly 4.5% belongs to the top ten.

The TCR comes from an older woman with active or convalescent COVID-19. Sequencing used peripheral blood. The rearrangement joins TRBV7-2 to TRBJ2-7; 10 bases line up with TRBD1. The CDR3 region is CASSLGGGQGINEQYF. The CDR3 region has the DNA TGTGCCAGCAGCTTAGGAGGGGGACAGGGGATTAACGAGCAGTACTTC. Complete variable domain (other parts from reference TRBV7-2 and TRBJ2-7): GAGVSQSPSNKVTEKGKDVELRCDPISGHTALYWYRQSLGQGLEFLIYFQGNSAPDKSGLPSDRFSAERTGGSVSTLTIQRTQQEDSAVYLCASSLGGGQGINEQYFGPGTRLTVT.